Given below is one T cell receptor (beta chain) in context. The data derive from a study of shared T cell receptors in the human thymus. The table came from immunoSEQ multiplex PCR; TCRdb's copy has only in-frame clones and leaves some out. This repertoire shows some 400,000 clones, about 95% found once; its top ten account for 0.015% to 0.025%. Germline-derived CDR1 and CDR2 are MDHEN and SYDVKM. The CDR3 contains 18 residues. The V gene end was trimmed by 7 bases and the J gene end by 7 bases; junction bases not matched to a gene: 23. The chain employs TRBV28 and TRBJ2-7; TRBD2 matches 9 bases. The source of this sequence is a human donor. Input material: thymocytes. CDR3: CASTGVLVTSGPVREQYF. In nucleotides, the CDR3 is TGTGCCAGCACCGGGGTTCTAGTTACTAGCGGGCCGGTCAGGGAGCAGTACTTC.